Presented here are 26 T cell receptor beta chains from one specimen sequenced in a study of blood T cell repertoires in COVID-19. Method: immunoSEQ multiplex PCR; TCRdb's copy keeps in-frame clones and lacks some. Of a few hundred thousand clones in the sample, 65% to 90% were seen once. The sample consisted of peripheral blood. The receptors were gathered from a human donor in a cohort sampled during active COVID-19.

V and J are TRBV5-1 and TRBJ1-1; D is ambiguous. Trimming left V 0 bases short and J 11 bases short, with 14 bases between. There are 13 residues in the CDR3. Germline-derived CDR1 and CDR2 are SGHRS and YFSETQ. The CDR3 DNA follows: TGCGCCAGCAGCTTGGACGGGTCTATGGGTGCTTTCTTT. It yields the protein CASSLDGSMGAFF.

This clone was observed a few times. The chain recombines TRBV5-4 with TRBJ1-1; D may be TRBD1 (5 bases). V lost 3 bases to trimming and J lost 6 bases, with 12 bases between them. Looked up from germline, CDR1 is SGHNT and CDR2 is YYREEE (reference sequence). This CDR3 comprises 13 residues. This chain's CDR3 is CASSWGRGSEAFF. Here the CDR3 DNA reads TGTGCCAGCAGCTGGGGTCGGGGGTCTGAAGCTTTCTTT.

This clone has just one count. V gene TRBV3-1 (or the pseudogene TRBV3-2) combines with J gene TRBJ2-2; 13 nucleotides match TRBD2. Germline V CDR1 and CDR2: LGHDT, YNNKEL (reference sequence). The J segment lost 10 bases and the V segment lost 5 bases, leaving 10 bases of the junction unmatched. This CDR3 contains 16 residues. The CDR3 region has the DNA TGTGCCAGCAGCTTCATGACTAGCGGGAGGCCCGAGGAGCTGTTTTTT. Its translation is CASSFMTSGRPEELFF.

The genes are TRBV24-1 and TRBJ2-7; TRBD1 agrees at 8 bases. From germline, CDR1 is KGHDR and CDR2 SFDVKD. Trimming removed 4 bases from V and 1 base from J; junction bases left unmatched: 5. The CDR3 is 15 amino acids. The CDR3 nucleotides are TGTGCCACCAGTGACACCAGGGACAGGTCCTACGAGCAGTACTTC. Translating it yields CATSDTRDRSYEQYF.

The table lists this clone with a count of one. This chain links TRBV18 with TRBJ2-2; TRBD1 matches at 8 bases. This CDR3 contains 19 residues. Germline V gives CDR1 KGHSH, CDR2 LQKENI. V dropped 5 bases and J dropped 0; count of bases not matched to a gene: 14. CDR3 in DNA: TGTGCCAGCTCATCGAAGCGGACAGGGAATGTTACGAACACCGGGGAGCTGTTTTTT. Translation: CASSSKRTGNVTNTGELFF.

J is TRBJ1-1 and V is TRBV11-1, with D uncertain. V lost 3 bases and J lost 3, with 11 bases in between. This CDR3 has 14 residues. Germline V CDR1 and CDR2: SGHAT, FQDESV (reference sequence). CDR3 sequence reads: CASSFGLDYTEAFF. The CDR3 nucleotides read TGTGCCAGCAGCTTCGGCCTCGACTACACTGAAGCTTTCTTT.

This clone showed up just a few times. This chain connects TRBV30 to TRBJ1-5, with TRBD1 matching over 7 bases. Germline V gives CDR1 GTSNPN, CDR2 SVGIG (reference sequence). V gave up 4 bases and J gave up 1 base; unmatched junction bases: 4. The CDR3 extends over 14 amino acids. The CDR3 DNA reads TGTGCCTGGACTCCGGACAGGAGCAATCAGCCCCAGCATTTT. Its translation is CAWTPDRSNQPQHF.

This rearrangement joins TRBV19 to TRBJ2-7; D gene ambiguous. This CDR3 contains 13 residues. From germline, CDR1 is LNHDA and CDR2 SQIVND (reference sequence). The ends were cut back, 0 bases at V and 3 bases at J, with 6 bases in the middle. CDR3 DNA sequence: TGTGCCAGTAGTATAGATCTGAGCTACGAGCAGTACTTC. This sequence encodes CASSIDLSYEQYF.

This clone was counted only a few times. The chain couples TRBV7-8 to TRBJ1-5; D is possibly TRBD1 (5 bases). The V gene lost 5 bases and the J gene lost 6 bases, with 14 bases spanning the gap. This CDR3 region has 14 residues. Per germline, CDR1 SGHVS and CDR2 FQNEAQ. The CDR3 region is CASSPRTRSQPQHF. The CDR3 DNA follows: TGTGCCAGCAGCCCCCGGACACGAAGTCAGCCCCAGCATTTT. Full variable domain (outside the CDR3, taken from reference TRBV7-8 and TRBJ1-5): GAGVSQSPRYKVAKRGQDVALRCDPISGHVSLFWYQQALGQGPEFLTYFQNEAQLDKSGLPSDRFFAERPEGSVSTLKIQRTQQEDSAVYLCASSPRTRSQPQHFGDGTRLSIL.

CDR3 nucleotide sequence: TGTGCCAGCACCGGGACTAGCGGGGTTTATAGCACAGATACGCAGTATTTT. It is translated as CASTGTSGVYSTDTQYF. The chain employs TRBV5-4 and TRBJ2-3; 13 bases agree with TRBD2. CDR3 length equals 17 residues. The germline gives CDR1 SGHNT, CDR2 YYREEE (reference sequence). V trimming: 6 bases; J trimming: 0 bases; junction bases outside the gene matches: 7.

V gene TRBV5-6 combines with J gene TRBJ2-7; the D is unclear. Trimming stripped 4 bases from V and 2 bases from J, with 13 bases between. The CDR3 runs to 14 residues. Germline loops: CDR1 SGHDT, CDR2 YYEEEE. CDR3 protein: CASSPPSSTYEQYF. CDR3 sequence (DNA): TGTGCCAGCAGCCCACCAAGTTCTACCTACGAGCAGTACTTC.

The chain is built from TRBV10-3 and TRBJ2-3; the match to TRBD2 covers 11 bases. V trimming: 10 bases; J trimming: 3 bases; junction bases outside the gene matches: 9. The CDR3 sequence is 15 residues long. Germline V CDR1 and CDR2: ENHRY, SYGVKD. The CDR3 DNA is TGTGCCACAGGGATAGCGGGAGGGTCGACAGATACGCAGTATTTT. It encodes CATGIAGGSTDTQYF.

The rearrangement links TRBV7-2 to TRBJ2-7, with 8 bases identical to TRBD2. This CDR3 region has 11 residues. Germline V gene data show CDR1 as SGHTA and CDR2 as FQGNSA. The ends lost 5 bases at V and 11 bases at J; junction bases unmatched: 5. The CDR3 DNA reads TGTGCCAGCAGCCTGGGGGGACTAGAGTACTTC. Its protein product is CASSLGGLEYF.

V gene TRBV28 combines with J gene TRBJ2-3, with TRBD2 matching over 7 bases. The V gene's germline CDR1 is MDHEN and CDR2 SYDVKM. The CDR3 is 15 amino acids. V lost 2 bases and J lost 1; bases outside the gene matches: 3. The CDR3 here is CASSLAGEGTDTQYF. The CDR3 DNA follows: TGTGCCAGCAGTTTAGCGGGAGAGGGCACAGATACGCAGTATTTT.

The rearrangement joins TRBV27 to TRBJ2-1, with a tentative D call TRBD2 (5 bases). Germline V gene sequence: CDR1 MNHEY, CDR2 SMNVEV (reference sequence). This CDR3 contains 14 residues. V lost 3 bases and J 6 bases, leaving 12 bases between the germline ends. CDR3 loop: CASSFGGLGNEQFF. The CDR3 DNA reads TGTGCCAGCAGTTTTGGCGGGCTGGGCAATGAGCAGTTCTTC.

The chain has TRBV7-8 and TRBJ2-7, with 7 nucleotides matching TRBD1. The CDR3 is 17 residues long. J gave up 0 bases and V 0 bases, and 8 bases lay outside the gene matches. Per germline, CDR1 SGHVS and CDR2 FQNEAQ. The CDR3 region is CASSLALGAGGSYEQYF. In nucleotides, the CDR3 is TGTGCCAGCAGCTTAGCGCTCGGGGCAGGGGGCTCCTACGAGCAGTACTTC. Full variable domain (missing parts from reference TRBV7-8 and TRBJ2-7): GAGVSQSPRYKVAKRGQDVALRCDPISGHVSLFWYQQALGQGPEFLTYFQNEAQLDKSGLPSDRFFAERPEGSVSTLKIQRTQQEDSAVYLCASSLALGAGGSYEQYFGPGTRLTVT.

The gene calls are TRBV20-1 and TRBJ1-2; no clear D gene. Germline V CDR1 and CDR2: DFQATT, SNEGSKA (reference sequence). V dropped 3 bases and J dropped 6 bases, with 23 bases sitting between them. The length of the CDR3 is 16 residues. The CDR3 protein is CSASPRGPTIYHGYTF. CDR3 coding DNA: TGCAGTGCTAGTCCCCGTGGGCCTACCATTTATCATGGCTACACCTTC.

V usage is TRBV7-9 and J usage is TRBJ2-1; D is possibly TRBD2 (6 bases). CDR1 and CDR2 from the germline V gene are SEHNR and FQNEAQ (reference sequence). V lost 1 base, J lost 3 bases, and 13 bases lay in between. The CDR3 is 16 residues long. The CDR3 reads CASSLGDSLLYNEQFF. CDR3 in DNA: TGTGCCAGCAGCTTAGGGGACTCCTTGCTCTACAATGAGCAGTTCTTC. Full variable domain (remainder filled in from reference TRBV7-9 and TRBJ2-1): DTGVSQNPRHKITKRGQNVTFRCDPISEHNRLYWYRQTLGQGPEFLTYFQNEAQLEKSRLLSDRFSAERPKGSFSTLEIQRTEQGDSAMYLCASSLGDSLLYNEQFFGPGTRLTVL.

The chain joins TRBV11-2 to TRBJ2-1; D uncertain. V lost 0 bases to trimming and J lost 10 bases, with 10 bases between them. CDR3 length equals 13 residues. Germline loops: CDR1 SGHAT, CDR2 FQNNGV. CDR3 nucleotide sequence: TGTGCCAGCAGCTTAGACTATAGAGGCGAGCAGTTCTTC. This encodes CASSLDYRGEQFF.

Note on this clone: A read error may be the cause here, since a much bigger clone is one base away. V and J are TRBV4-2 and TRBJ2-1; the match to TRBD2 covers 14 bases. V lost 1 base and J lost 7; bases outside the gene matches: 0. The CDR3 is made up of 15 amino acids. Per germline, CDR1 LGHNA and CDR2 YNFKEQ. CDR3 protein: CASSQGTSGRNEQFF. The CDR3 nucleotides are TGTGCCAGCAGCCAAGGGACTAGCGGGAGGAATGAGCAGTTCTTC.

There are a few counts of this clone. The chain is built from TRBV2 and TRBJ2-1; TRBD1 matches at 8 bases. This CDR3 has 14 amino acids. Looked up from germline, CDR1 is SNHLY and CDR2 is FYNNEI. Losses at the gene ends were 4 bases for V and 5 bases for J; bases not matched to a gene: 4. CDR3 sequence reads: CASSVRTGNNEQFF. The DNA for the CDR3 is TGTGCCAGCAGTGTCCGGACAGGGAACAATGAGCAGTTCTTC.

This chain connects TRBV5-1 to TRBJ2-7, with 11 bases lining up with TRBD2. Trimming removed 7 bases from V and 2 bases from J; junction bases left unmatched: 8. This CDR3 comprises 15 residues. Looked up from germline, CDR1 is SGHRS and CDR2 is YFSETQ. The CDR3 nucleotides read TGCGCCAGCTCCCGACTAGCGGGGAAGACCTACGAGCAGTACTTC. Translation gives CASSRLAGKTYEQYF.

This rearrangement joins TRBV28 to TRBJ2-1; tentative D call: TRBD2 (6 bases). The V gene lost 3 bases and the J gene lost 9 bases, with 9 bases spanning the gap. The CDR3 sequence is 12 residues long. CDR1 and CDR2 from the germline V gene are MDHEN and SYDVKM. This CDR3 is CASSLWGVEQFF. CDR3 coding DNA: TGTGCCAGCAGTTTGTGGGGGGTTGAGCAGTTCTTC.

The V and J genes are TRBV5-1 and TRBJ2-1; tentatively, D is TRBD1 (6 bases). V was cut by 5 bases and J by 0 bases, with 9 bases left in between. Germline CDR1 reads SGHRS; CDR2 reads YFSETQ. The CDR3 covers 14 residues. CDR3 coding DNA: TGCGCCAGCAGTACAGGGAGCTCCTACAATGAGCAGTTCTTC. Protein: CASSTGSSYNEQFF.

In DNA form, the CDR3 reads TGTGCCAGCAGTTTTGCGGGAGGCTACGAGCAGTACTTC. It is translated as CASSFAGGYEQYF. The chain recombines TRBV27 with TRBJ2-7; 8 positions agree with TRBD2. The CDR3 runs to 13 residues. Germline CDR1 and CDR2: MNHEY and SMNVEV (reference sequence). The J segment lost 3 bases and the V segment lost 3 bases, leaving 1 base of the junction unmatched.

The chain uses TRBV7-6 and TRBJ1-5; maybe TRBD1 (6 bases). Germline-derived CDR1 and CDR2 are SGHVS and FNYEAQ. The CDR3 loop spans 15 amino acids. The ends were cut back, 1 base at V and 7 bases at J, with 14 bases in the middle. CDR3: CASSLVAGARQPQHF. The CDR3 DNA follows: TGTGCCAGCAGCTTAGTCGCGGGGGCAAGGCAGCCCCAGCATTTT.